The rows below give T cell receptor beta chains drawn from one sample of a study of blood T cell repertoires in COVID-19. Libraries were prepared by immunoSEQ multiplex PCR; TCRdb keeps only in-frame clonotypes and omits some of them. The table has hundreds of thousands of clones, 70% to 90% seen once; the top ten hold under 4%. Sequencing was performed on peripheral blood. The source of these receptors is a man between 18 and 35 years old with active or convalescent COVID-19. Each CDR3 is given with its conserved first and last residue. The D gene is left open where the match is weak. Clone size is stated in some rows and not others, as once, few, many or a class when expanded.

>TRBV19|TRBJ2-3|NA|NA
TGTGCCAGTAGTTCCGGGACAAGCGCCTCAAGTACGCAGTATTTT
CASSSGTSASSTQYF
>TRBV7-8|TRBJ2-1|NA|NA
TGTGCCAGCAGCTTAGAGTTTATTGGGGCAGACAGGTACAATGAGCAGTTCTTC
CASSLEFIGADRYNEQFF
>TRBV6-5|TRBJ2-5|NA|NA
TGTGCCAGCAGTTCGGAGGGACGGACGACCCAGTACTTC
CASSSEGRTTQYF
>TRBV18|TRBJ2-3|NA|NA
TGTGCCAGCACGGCCAGGGTGGTGGATACGCAGTATTTT
CASTARVVDTQYF
>TRBV19|TRBJ1-1|NA|TRBD1
TGTGCCAGTAGTATGAGGGGGCGTACGGGCACTGAAGCTTTCTTT
CASSMRGRTGTEAFF
>TRBV28|TRBJ2-1|NA|TRBD2
TGTGCCAGCAGTCGGACTAGTTCTTTTGTTGATGAGCAGTTCTTC
CASSRTSSFVDEQFF
>TRBV29-1|TRBJ1-2|NA|NA
TGCAGCGTTGAAAATGAGTTCCAGCGAGGCTACACCTTC
CSVENEFQRGYTF
>TRBV13|TRBJ2-7|NA|TRBD2
TGTGCCAGCAGCCTGGGGACTAGCGGGGGACACGAGCAGTACTTC
CASSLGTSGGHEQYF
>TRBV11-3|TRBJ2-5|NA|NA
TGTGCCAGCAGTTTTAGGGGGAGCGAGACCCAGTACTTC
CASSFRGSETQYF
>TRBV6-4|TRBJ2-2|NA|NA
TGTGCCAGCAGTCCTGAGCGGACCATCGGAGTTACCGGGGAGCTGTTTTTT
CASSPERTIGVTGELFF
>TRBV7-3|TRBJ2-3|once|TRBD2
TGTGCCAGCAGCTTAACTAGCGGGGGGACTCTTGAGACGCAGTATTTT
CASSLTSGGTLETQYF
>TRBV3-1/TRBV3-2|TRBJ2-7|NA|TRBD1
TGTGCCAGCAGCCCAAGGGGACAGTCCTCCTACGAGCAGTACTTC
CASSPRGQSSYEQYF
>TRBV30|TRBJ2-1|NA|TRBD2
TGTGCCTGGAAGCGGGGCTACAATGAGCAGTTCTTC
CAWKRGYNEQFF
>TRBV27|TRBJ2-7|NA|TRBD1
TGTGCCAGCAGTTTACTCCGGGACAGATCCTACGAGCAGTACTTC
CASSLLRDRSYEQYF
>TRBV28|TRBJ1-5|NA|NA
TGTGCCAGCAGTGGTACAGCCGGGACACGTTATCAGCCCCAGCATTTT
CASSGTAGTRYQPQHF